This TCR beta chain was retrieved from a study of T cell repertoires in cytomegalovirus infection. Study-level information: Well-studied HLA-B-restricted epitopes and recently identified HLA-C-restricted epitopes of CMV were both used in the study. An indication of both CMV infection and matching HLA type came from public TCR beta signatures.

TCRdb reprocessed the reads with MiXCR, giving one entry per CDR3 protein. The sample has around 540,000 distinct CDR3 sequences, roughly a third seen once. The study, taken as a whole, reports: The cumulative frequency of public TCR beta families distinguished individuals who carried CMV together with the relevant HLA.

In its sample, this clonotype was seen a few times. Antigen unknown. The input for sequencing was cultured PBMCs, taken from culture after CMV antigen stimulation. The receptor comes from a human donor in good health (CMV status not recorded). Some clones in this sample may be carry-over from other donors' samples.

The CDR3: CASSLNGRGLGETQYF. The DNA of the CDR3 is TGTGCCAGCAGCTTAAATGGCAGGGGGTTGGGGGAGACCCAGTACTTC. The rearrangement links TRBV7-2 to TRBJ2-5; TRBD1 agrees at 7 bases. The ends lost 2 bases at V and 5 bases at J; junction bases unmatched: 11. Germline loops: CDR1 SGHTA, CDR2 FQGNSA. The CDR3 length is 16 residues. Full variable domain (missing parts from reference TRBV7-2 and TRBJ2-5): GAGVSQSPSNKVTEKGKDVELRCDPISGHTALYWYRQSLGQGLEFLIYFQGNSAPDKSGLPSDRFSAERTGGSVSTLTIQRTQQEDSAVYLCASSLNGRGLGETQYFGPGTRLLVL.